This T cell receptor (beta chain) appears in the sequencing data of a study of vaccination effects on CD4 cells after COVID-19. As for the study in general: There were a couple of convalescent patients who gave samples 16 days and one week before vaccination.

The CDR3 has 16 amino acids. Trimming at V came to 4 bases and at J to 6 bases, leaving 8 bases not matched to a gene. CDR1 is SGHRS and CDR2 is YFSETQ in the germline V gene. Findings of the study overall: Both infection-induced and vaccine-induced clones contracted markedly at late post-vaccination timepoints.

The method was immunoSEQ multiplex PCR; TCRdb's version includes in-frame clones alone and lacks a portion of them. The table records around 23,000 clones, around 75% of them present only once. Antigen-specific CD4+ T cells expanded by the ViraFEST assay with viral peptide pools were then sequenced. It was after more than 8 days of culture that CD4+ T cells were isolated. PCR confirmed that the person was infected with SARS-CoV-2 between March and December 2020. After around 2 million PBMC were placed in each well, they were cultured with 8.5 to 10 IU/ml IL-2 and 8 to 10 ug/ml peptides. Points on this clone: Its antigen is as yet unknown.

This material consisted of CD4+ T cells from PBMCs cultured with a peptide pool, taken before COVID-19 vaccination. This TCR was recovered from a human donor who had a prior SARS-CoV-2 infection. The V gene is TRBV5-1, the J gene TRBJ2-3; 13 bases agree with TRBD2. As DNA, the CDR3 is TGCGCCAGCAGCCTCGGACTAGCGGGAGCTATGGATACGCAGTATTTT. It yields the protein CASSLGLAGAMDTQYF.